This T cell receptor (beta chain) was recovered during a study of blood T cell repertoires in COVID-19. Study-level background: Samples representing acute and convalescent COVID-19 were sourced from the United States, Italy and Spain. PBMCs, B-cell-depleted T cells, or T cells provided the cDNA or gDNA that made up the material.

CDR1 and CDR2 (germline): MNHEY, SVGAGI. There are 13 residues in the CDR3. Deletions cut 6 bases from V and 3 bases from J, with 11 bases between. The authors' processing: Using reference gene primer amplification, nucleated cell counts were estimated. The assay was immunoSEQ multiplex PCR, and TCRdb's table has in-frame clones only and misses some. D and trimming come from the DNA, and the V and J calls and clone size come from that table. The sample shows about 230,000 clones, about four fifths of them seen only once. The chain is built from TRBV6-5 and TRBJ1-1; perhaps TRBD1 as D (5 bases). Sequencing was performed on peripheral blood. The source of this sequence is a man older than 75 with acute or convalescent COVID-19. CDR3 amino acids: CASRPRGYTEAFF. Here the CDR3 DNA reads TGTGCCAGCAGGCCTCGGGGGTACACTGAAGCTTTCTTT.